The clone carrying this T cell receptor (beta chain) is a singleton in its sample. The data are from a study of shared clonotypes between healthy human individuals. Germline V gene sequence: CDR1 SGDLS, CDR2 YYNGEE. This CDR3 region has 15 residues. Trimming pared 0 bases from V and 0 bases from J, leaving 10 bases between. Donors comprised healthy HIV-negative adults lacking recent acute infections or vaccinations. At a deep level, the assay was run. Produced via immunoSEQ multiplex PCR; TCRdb's table is partial and in-frame only. The table records around 2.1 million clones, approximately 94% of them present only once.

Sequencing was done on a sample of naive CD4+ T cells sorted from blood. Subset of the sample: CD45RA+ positively selected. This clonotype was obtained from a man between 18 and 29 years old in good health. The V and J genes are TRBV9 and TRBJ2-7; possible D gene TRBD2, 5 bases. The CDR3 spells CASSVEAASSYEQYF. For the CDR3, the DNA is TGTGCCAGCAGCGTAGAAGCGGCGAGCTCCTACGAGCAGTACTTC.